The clone carrying this T cell receptor beta chain was counted many times. Its specificity is not known. Primed by a sample-barcoded 5' primer and a J-beta primer mix, a second PCR proceeded for about 6 to 12 cycles. Through a template-switch adaptor with 12 random nucleotides, each cDNA molecule received a tag. Every sample gave at least 2.5 million paired-end reads containing CDR3. TCRdb independently ran MiXCR on the 5' RACE reads; one entry per CDR3 protein. The top ten hold 10% to 12% of the sample, which has roughly 1.7 million distinct CDR3 sequences, 34% seen once. CDR3 length: 16 amino acids. Germline V lookup: CDR1 SGHDT, CDR2 YYEEEE. V was pared by 4 bases and J by 1 base, with 17 bases between. The data are from a study of blood T cells in healthy people across ages. Whole-study findings and limits: Estimated diversity that came from one million T cells was considered an underestimate.

The receptor was derived from a woman in her 30s in good health. J is TRBJ2-5 and V is TRBV5-6, with TRBD2 as a possible D gene (6 bases). Sequencing input: blood. The CDR3 protein is CASSGSRAGLQETQYF. For the CDR3, the DNA is TGTGCCAGCAGCGGGTCCAGGGCGGGACTCCAAGAGACCCAGTACTTC.